One and the same sample provided the 7 T cell receptor beta chains below, sequenced in a study of blood T cells in healthy people across ages. Together with a sample-barcoded 5' primer, a J-beta primer mix was included in a second PCR lasting roughly 7 to 11 cycles. TCRdb used MiXCR to reprocess the 5' RACE reads, holding one entry per CDR3 protein. The sample yields 850,000 to 1,000,000 distinct CDR3 sequences, around 49% seen once. The specimen was blood. Every receptor here comes from a man younger than 45 in good health.

The gene calls are TRBV9 and TRBJ2-1; TRBD2 is a possible D gene (6 bases). V was cut by 0 bases and J by 7 bases, with 11 bases left in between. Per germline, CDR1 SGDLS and CDR2 YYNGEE. The CDR3 has 14 amino acids. The CDR3 DNA reads TGTGCCAGCAGCGTAGGGGGTAGCGGAAATGAGCAGTTCTTC. It yields the protein CASSVGGSGNEQFF.

This clonotype has more than one count but fewer than ten. This chain joins TRBV7-9 and TRBJ2-3; D gene uncertain. V lost 5 bases and J lost 2, with 8 bases in between. The germline V gene encodes CDR1 SEHNR and CDR2 FQNEAQ (reference sequence). This CDR3 is built from 13 residues. Here the CDR3 reads CASSLPDTDTQYF. The CDR3 DNA sequence: TGTGCCAGCAGCCTCCCAGACACAGATACGCAGTATTTT.

This clonotype was observed once. The rearrangement joins TRBV5-4 to TRBJ2-3; 8 bases are shared with TRBD2. The CDR3 covers 15 residues. CDR1 SGHNT and CDR2 YYREEE come from the germline V gene (reference sequence). With V trimmed by 0 bases and J by 5 bases, 5 bases remained unmatched. CDR3 nucleotide sequence: TGTGCCAGCAGCTTGGTCGGGGGGGGCGTAGATACGCAGTATTTT. Amino acid sequence: CASSLVGGGVDTQYF.

This clonotype was detected only a few times. The V call is TRBV10-3, the J call TRBJ2-3; D might be TRBD2 (7 bases). The CDR3 spans 14 residues. V lost 10 bases, J lost 2 bases, and 16 bases lay in between. Germline V gives CDR1 ENHRY, CDR2 SYGVKD. The CDR3, as DNA: TGTGCCACCGGGGGCGGGGGAATCACAGATACGCAGTATTTT. Residues: CATGGGGITDTQYF.

The V and J genes are TRBV6-5 and TRBJ1-2; 7 bases map to TRBD1. The CDR3 loop spans 15 amino acids. The ends lost 4 bases at V and 4 bases at J; junction bases unmatched: 9. Germline V gene sequence: CDR1 MNHEY, CDR2 SVGAGI. CDR3: CASSFGTDTFYGYTF. DNA for the CDR3: TGTGCCAGCAGTTTCGGGACAGACACGTTCTATGGCTACACCTTC.

This clonotype has more than one count but fewer than ten. The V and J genes are TRBV28 and TRBJ2-7; D gene uncertain. Trimming pared 8 bases from V and 0 bases from J, leaving 8 bases between. Germline assignment: CDR1 MDHEN and CDR2 SYDVKM. The CDR3 contains 12 residues. The CDR3 DNA reads TGTGCCAGCGACAAAAGCTCCTACGAGCAGTACTTC. Its protein is CASDKSSYEQYF.

V usage is TRBV29-1 and J usage is TRBJ1-1; perhaps TRBD1 as D (6 bases). Germline V gene data show CDR1 as SQVTM and CDR2 as ANQGSEA. Trimming removed 5 bases at V and 5 bases at J, with 18 bases between. The CDR3 is made up of 14 amino acids. This chain's CDR3 is CSVYENREWTEAFF. The CDR3 nucleotides read TGCAGCGTTTACGAGAACAGGGAGTGGACTGAAGCTTTCTTT. The entire variable domain, with the rest obtained from reference TRBV29-1 and TRBJ1-1, is as follows: SAVISQKPSRDICQRGTSLTIQCQVDSQVTMMFWYRQQPGQSLTLIATANQGSEATYESGFVIDKFPISRPNLTFSTLTVSNMSPEDSSIYLCSVYENREWTEAFFGQGTRLTVV.